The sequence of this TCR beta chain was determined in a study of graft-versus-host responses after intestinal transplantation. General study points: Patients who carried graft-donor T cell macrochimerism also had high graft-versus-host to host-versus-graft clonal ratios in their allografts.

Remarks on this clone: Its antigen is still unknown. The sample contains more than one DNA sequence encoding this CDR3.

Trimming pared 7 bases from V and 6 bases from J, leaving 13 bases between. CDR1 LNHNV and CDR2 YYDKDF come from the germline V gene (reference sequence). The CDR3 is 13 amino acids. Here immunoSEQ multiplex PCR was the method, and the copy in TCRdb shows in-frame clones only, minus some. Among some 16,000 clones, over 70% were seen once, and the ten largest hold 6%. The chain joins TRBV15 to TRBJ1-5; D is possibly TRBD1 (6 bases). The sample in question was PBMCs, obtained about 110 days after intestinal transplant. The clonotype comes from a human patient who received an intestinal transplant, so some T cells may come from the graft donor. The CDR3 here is CATTAGGSQPQHF. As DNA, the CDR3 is TGTGCCACCACTGCGGGGGGCAGTCAGCCCCAGCATTTT.